The source of this T cell receptor (beta chain) is a study of radiation and T cells in renal cell carcinoma. Study as a whole: Nephrectomy followed 15 Gy stereotactic body radiation by 4 weeks.

The table came from immunoSEQ multiplex PCR; TCRdb's copy has only in-frame clones and leaves some out. The data contain about 150,000 clones, 88% of them seen just once; the ten biggest clones take up roughly 4%. As to time point: baseline pretreatment blood. As to treatment: 15 Gy SBRT to primary tumor, nephrectomy 4 weeks later. General study points: Without pretreatment biopsies, baseline tumor clonotype presence was undetermined.

Concerning this clone itself: The antigen is not known.

Germline lookup yields CDR1 SGDLS and CDR2 YYNGEE. V lost 3 bases to trimming and J lost 3 bases, with 12 bases between them. The CDR3 length is 14 residues. The sequence derives from an older woman with renal cell carcinoma. The chain employs TRBV9 and TRBJ1-2; D gene uncertain. The sample was blood, taken from a patient whose treatment included radiotherapy and nephrectomy. The CDR3 loop reads CASSASNGYYGYTF. For the CDR3, the DNA is TGTGCCAGCAGCGCCTCGAACGGTTACTATGGCTACACCTTC.